The present T cell receptor (beta chain) was sequenced within a study of T cell clones after liver transplantation. The overall study: Tolerant meant at least one year fully off immunosuppression without liver enzymes above twice normal. Study findings and constraints: In a couple of subjects, few donor cells limited the measurable donor-reactive repertoire.

Using immunoSEQ multiplex PCR, the repertoire was profiled, and TCRdb retains in-frame clones only, with some absent. Of about 68,000 clones listed, roughly 92% are singletons. The V end was cut by 2 bases, the J end by 1 base, with 15 bases between. The CDR3 runs 16 residues. Germline CDR1 reads SGHTA; CDR2 reads FQGNSA. This clone has a single count. The antigen remains undetermined. The source is a human patient who received a liver transplant. The T cells may come from the graft donor. The V and J genes are TRBV7-2 and TRBJ2-7; D is ambiguous. The sequencing here drew on CD4+ T cells from blood, taken roughly 25 months after liver transplant. The CDR3 here is CASSLTPLGRSYEQYF. In nucleotides, the CDR3 is TGTGCCAGCAGCTTAACCCCCCTGGGCAGGTCCTACGAGCAGTACTTC.